This is a list of T cell receptor beta chains from one sample in a study of blood T cell repertoires in COVID-19. Clones were read by immunoSEQ multiplex PCR, and TCRdb kept only the in-frame ones, dropping some. The profile covers some 240,000 clones, with over 70% appearing a single time and about a tenth taken by the ten largest. Sequencing was done on a sample of peripheral blood. The receptors were gathered from a woman aged 70 to 79 with COVID-19, enrolled during active disease. Each CDR3 is given with its conserved first and last residue. A D gene is named only where the DNA matches it firmly. Some rows have no size entry. The others give once, few or many, or a class for an expanded clone.

d_call	v_call	j_call	cdr3_length	clone_size	cdr3_aa	cdr3_nt
.	TRBV11-2	TRBJ2-2	14	.	CASSLARSGGELFF	TGTGCCAGCAGCTTAGCCAGGTCCGGCGGGGAGCTGTTTTTT
.	TRBV21-1	TRBJ2-3	19	.	CASSKALSDPRLECDTQYF	TGTGCCAGCAGCAAAGCGCTTTCAGATCCGCGGCTGGAATGCGATACGCAGTATTTT
.	TRBV3-1/TRBV3-2	TRBJ2-1	15	.	CASSQAGLANNEQFF	TGTGCCAGCAGCCAAGCGGGGCTAGCGAACAATGAGCAGTTCTTC
TRBD2	TRBV12-5	TRBJ2-1	15	once	CASDLSGSPYNEQFF	TGTGCTAGCGACCTAAGCGGGAGCCCCTACAATGAGCAGTTCTTC
TRBD1	TRBV24-1	TRBJ1-5	15	.	CATSDSRTGDQPQHF	TGTGCCACCAGTGATTCTCGGACAGGGGATCAGCCCCAGCATTTT
TRBD1	TRBV7-9	TRBJ1-1	16	.	CASSNRKKTGGSEAFF	TGTGCCAGCAGCAACCGAAAGAAGACAGGGGGTTCTGAAGCTTTCTTT
TRBD1	TRBV7-2	TRBJ1-2	15	.	CASSLSTGRNYGYTF	TGTGCCAGCAGCCTATCGACAGGGCGGAACTATGGCTACACCTTC
TRBD2	TRBV29-1	TRBJ2-3	18	.	CSVVVLGGGSGSTDTQYF	TGCAGCGTTGTGGTTTTAGGCGGGGGTTCGGGGAGCACAGATACGCAGTATTTT
.	TRBV5-1	TRBJ2-3	13	.	CASSSGSTDTQYF	TGCGCCAGCAGTTCCGGGAGCACAGATACGCAGTATTTT
.	TRBV19	TRBJ1-1	14	once	CASSPGGSRGEAFF	TGTGCCAGTAGTCCGGGGGGGTCCCGGGGTGAAGCTTTCTTT